The 21 T cell receptor beta chains in this list originate from one sample, sequenced in a study of CD8+ T cells in alopecia areata. cDNA reverse transcribed from extracted RNA served as the sequencing template. Here immunoSEQ multiplex PCR was the method, and the copy in TCRdb shows in-frame clones only, minus some. The data show 110,000 to 150,000 clones, 51% seen once. Sequencing was performed on CD4+ T cells sorted from blood, taken at week 0. All receptors come from a human donor with alopecia areata.

Comment on this clone: The junction differs from germline at one of its ends, possibly a read error. The V gene is TRBV9, the J gene TRBJ2-5; no reliable D call. CDR1 is SGDLS, CDR2 YYNGEE, per germline. The CDR3 loop spans 16 amino acids. Here the CDR3 reads CASSPGLVTGQQTQYF. CDR3 DNA: TGTGCCAGCAGCCCTGGCCTCGTAACGGGCCAACAGACCCAGTACTTC.

The chain employs TRBV28 and TRBJ2-7; D remains unclear. From germline, CDR1 is MDHEN and CDR2 SYDVKM. V gave up 3 bases and J gave up 5 bases, with 8 bases separating them. The CDR3 runs 12 residues. The CDR3 DNA is TGTGCCAGCAGTTTGTACATCCACGAGCAGTACTTC. Encoded protein: CASSLYIHEQYF.

The chain has TRBV11-1 and TRBJ1-5; D is ambiguous. Germline-derived CDR1 and CDR2 are SGHAT and FQDESV (reference sequence). Deletions cut 5 bases from V and 6 bases from J, with 11 bases between. CDR3 length: 13 residues. DNA of the CDR3: TGTGCCAGCAGCCGTGGTATGGGTCAGCCCCAGCATTTT. Translating gives CASSRGMGQPQHF.

This clone was picked up a small number of times. The chain recombines TRBV9 with TRBJ1-2; TRBD1 might be the D (6 bases). Trimming stripped 4 bases from V and 7 bases from J, with 8 bases between. This CDR3 region has 11 residues. CDR1 is SGDLS and CDR2 is YYNGEE in the germline V gene. The CDR3 loop reads CASSLGAGYTF. CDR3 bases: TGTGCCAGCAGCCTGGGGGCTGGCTACACCTTC.

As concerns this clone: Different DNA sequences within this sample yield the same CDR3. The rearrangement links TRBV7-9 to TRBJ2-5; D ambiguous. Trimming left V 0 bases short and J 5 bases short, with 1 base between. CDR3 length equals 11 residues. Germline V gene sequence: CDR1 SEHNR, CDR2 FQNEAQ (reference sequence). Here the CDR3 reads CASSLAETQYF. CDR3 DNA sequence: TGTGCCAGCAGCTTAGCCGAGACCCAGTACTTC.

This clone was seen only a few times. This chain links TRBV10-3 with TRBJ1-5; D is possibly TRBD1 (6 bases). This CDR3 region has 14 residues. V lost 6 bases and J lost 3, with 12 bases in between. Germline-derived CDR1 and CDR2 are ENHRY and SYGVKD. The CDR3: CAIRQGLNNQPQHF. In DNA, the CDR3 is TGTGCCATCAGACAGGGTTTGAACAATCAGCCCCAGCATTTT.

This chain joins TRBV7-9 and TRBJ2-5; a possible D gene is TRBD2 (5 bases). The CDR3 extends over 18 amino acids. The V and J ends lost 0 bases and 0 bases respectively, with 17 bases between them. Germline CDR1 reads SEHNR; CDR2 reads FQNEAQ (reference sequence). The CDR3 DNA reads TGTGCCAGCAGCTTAGCTGGGTCCCGCCGGGGTCACCAAGAGACCCAGTACTTC. Protein sequence: CASSLAGSRRGHQETQYF.

The chain employs TRBV19 and TRBJ1-5; TRBD1 is a possible D gene (5 bases). Germline loops: CDR1 LNHDA, CDR2 SQIVND (reference sequence). V dropped 3 bases and J dropped 4 bases, with 7 bases sitting between them. The CDR3 sequence is 13 residues long. This CDR3 is CASSIGGNQPQHF. As DNA, the CDR3 is TGTGCCAGTAGTATCGGGGGGAATCAGCCCCAGCATTTT.

This clone occurred a few times. The chain has TRBV29-1 and TRBJ2-2, with D hard to call. CDR1 is SQVTM and CDR2 is ANQGSEA in the germline V gene. The CDR3 loop spans 10 amino acids. V was clipped by 4 bases and J by 9 bases, with 6 bases between them. This chain's CDR3 is CSVGQRELFF. CDR3 nucleotide sequence: TGCAGCGTTGGTCAGAGGGAGCTGTTTTTT.

The J gene is TRBJ2-1, the V gene TRBV11-2; no firm D call. V shed 1 base and J shed 7 bases, with 8 bases lying between them. The CDR3 covers 13 residues. CDR1 and CDR2 from the germline V gene are SGHAT and FQNNGV. The CDR3 reads CASSLGSKNEQFF. Written as DNA, the CDR3 is TGTGCCAGCAGCTTAGGTAGCAAAAATGAGCAGTTCTTC.

The genes are TRBV6-5 and TRBJ1-5; tentatively, D is TRBD1 (6 bases). The CDR3 totals 13 residues. Trimming removed 6 bases at V and 6 bases at J, with 12 bases between. From germline, CDR1 is MNHEY and CDR2 SVGAGI. CDR3 region: CASSDGGGQPQHF. CDR3 nucleotides: TGTGCCAGCAGCGACGGAGGGGGTCAGCCCCAGCATTTT.

The chain combines TRBV7-2 with TRBJ2-3, with D hard to call. V dropped 7 bases and J dropped 5 bases, with 7 bases sitting between them. The CDR3 has 11 amino acids. Germline V lookup: CDR1 SGHTA, CDR2 FQGNSA. The CDR3 sequence: CASKQQDTQYF. The DNA for the CDR3 is TGTGCCAGCAAACAGCAAGATACGCAGTATTTT.

This clone was observed a handful of times. The V and J genes are TRBV11-2 and TRBJ2-3; D ambiguous. Trimming left V 1 base short and J 8 bases short, with 16 bases between. The CDR3 length is 15 residues. Looked up from germline, CDR1 is SGHAT and CDR2 is FQNNGV. The CDR3 DNA reads as TGTGCCAGCAGCTTAGTCCAAGGCAGCTCTACTACGCAGTATTTT. Translating it yields CASSLVQGSSTTQYF.

The chain uses TRBV6-5 and TRBJ1-1; 8 positions match TRBD1. Germline assignment: CDR1 MNHEY and CDR2 SVGAGI. Trimming at V came to 6 bases and at J to 4 bases, leaving 4 bases not matched to a gene. The CDR3 is made up of 13 amino acids. The CDR3 sequence: CASRRRGLTEAFF. The CDR3 nucleotides are TGTGCCAGCAGGCGCAGGGGGCTCACTGAAGCTTTCTTT.

This clone has only a few counts. The V call is TRBV19, the J call TRBJ2-3; TRBD1 matches at 9 bases. The CDR3 is made up of 15 amino acids. Trimming cost V 2 bases and J 2 bases; bases outside gene matches: 2. Germline V CDR1 and CDR2: LNHDA, SQIVND (reference sequence). CDR3 bases: TGTGCCAGTAGTATACGGACAGGGGCCACAGATACGCAGTATTTT. This gives the protein CASSIRTGATDTQYF.

J is TRBJ2-1 and V is TRBV27; 8 bases align to TRBD2. CDR3 length: 15 amino acids. Germline loops: CDR1 MNHEY, CDR2 SMNVEV (reference sequence). The ends lost 6 bases at V and 4 bases at J; junction bases unmatched: 8. Here the CDR3 reads CASRRAGGPYNEQFF. Written as DNA, the CDR3 is TGTGCCAGCAGGCGGGCGGGAGGTCCGTACAATGAGCAGTTCTTC.

This sequence joins TRBV15 and TRBJ2-3, with 12 nucleotides matching TRBD1. The germline V gene encodes CDR1 LNHNV and CDR2 YYDKDF (reference sequence). Trimming at V came to 5 bases and at J to 7 bases, leaving 10 bases not matched to a gene. The CDR3 covers 16 residues. This chain's CDR3 is CATSREEGQGAYTQYF. CDR3 nucleotides: TGTGCCACCAGCCGGGAGGAGGGACAGGGGGCTTATACGCAGTATTTT. Based on the CDR3 plus reference TRBV15 and TRBJ2-3, the full variable domain is DAMVIQNPRYQVTQFGKPVTLSCSQTLNHNVMYWYQQKSSQAPKLLFHYYDKDFNNEADTPDNFQSRRPNTSFCFLDIRSPGLGDTAMYLCATSREEGQGAYTQYFGPGTRLTVL.

The CDR3 DNA sequence: TGTGCCAGCAGTGAAGCGCCTCCAAGTCGGTACTTC. Translation gives CASSEAPPSRYF. The chain recombines TRBV2 with TRBJ2-4, with D unclear. The ends were cut back, 0 bases at V and 15 bases at J, with 12 bases in the middle. This CDR3 contains 12 residues. The germline V gene encodes CDR1 SNHLY and CDR2 FYNNEI. The variable domain in full, with the rest retrieved from reference TRBV2 and TRBJ2-4, is EPEVTQTPSHQVTQMGQEVILRCVPISNHLYFYWYRQILGQKVEFLVSFYNNEISEKSEIFDDQFSVERPDGSNFTLKIRSTKLEDSAMYFCASSEAPPSRYFGAGTRLSVL.

This clone was picked up a small number of times. The chain uses TRBV6-6 and TRBJ1-1; 7 bases map to TRBD1. Looked up from germline, CDR1 is MNHNY and CDR2 is SVGAGI (reference sequence). J was trimmed by 4 bases and V by 6 bases; bases with no gene match: 8. CDR3 size: 14 residues. Here the CDR3 DNA reads TGTGCCAGCAGCTCGACAGGGCCGACCACTGAAGCTTTCTTT. The encoded protein is CASSSTGPTTEAFF.

The CDR3 sequence: CASRTSSNQPQHF. The CDR3 DNA reads TGTGCCAGCAGGACATCCAGCAATCAGCCCCAGCATTTT. The V call is TRBV2, the J call TRBJ1-5; D remains unclear. Trimming shortened V by 6 bases and J by 1 base, and 7 bases separated the two germline ends. Germline V gene lookup returns CDR1 SNHLY and CDR2 FYNNEI. The CDR3 is made up of 13 amino acids.

The rearrangement joins TRBV25-1 to TRBJ1-1, with D perhaps TRBD1 (5 bases). In germline, CDR1 is MGHDK, CDR2 SYGVNS. Trimming cost V 4 bases and J 10 bases, with 10 bases left between them. The CDR3 has 11 amino acids. In DNA form, the CDR3 reads TGTGCCAGCAGTGGGGGCGCCGGAGCTTTCTTT. It yields the protein CASSGGAGAFF.